The 7 T cell receptor beta chains below were found in one sample sequenced in a study of beta chain features in type 1 diabetes. What was sequenced were expressed TCRB transcripts, since all of the isolated RNA had been reverse transcribed. Method: immunoSEQ multiplex PCR; TCRdb's copy keeps in-frame clones and lacks some. Of 130,000 to 150,000 clones listed, 6.9% are singletons. Sequenced material: central memory CD4+ T cells from blood. These receptors came from a young woman in good health.

The V gene is TRBV6-1, the J gene TRBJ2-7; 11 bases line up with TRBD1. The CDR3 contains 15 residues. Losses at the gene ends were 6 bases for V and 1 base for J; bases not matched to a gene: 5. CDR1 is MNHNS and CDR2 is SASEGT in the germline V gene. The chain's CDR3 is CASRRDRGVSYEQYF. CDR3 in DNA: TGTGCCAGCAGGAGGGACAGGGGGGTTTCCTACGAGCAGTACTTC.

The chain employs TRBV28 and TRBJ2-3; 7 bases are a match to TRBD1. The CDR3 extends over 15 amino acids. With V trimmed by 3 bases and J by 1 base, 4 bases remained unmatched. Germline V gene lookup returns CDR1 MDHEN and CDR2 SYDVKM. The CDR3 DNA reads as TGTGCCAGCAGTTTCGACAGGGTGGGCACAGATACGCAGTATTTT. Protein: CASSFDRVGTDTQYF. Filled out from reference TRBV28 and TRBJ2-3, the complete variable domain reads DVKVTQSSRYLVKRTGEKVFLECVQDMDHENMFWYRQDPGLGLRLIYFSYDVKMKEKGDIPEGYSVSREKKERFSLILESASTNQTSMYLCASSFDRVGTDTQYFGPGTRLTVL.

At least ten counts were recorded for this clone. This chain uses TRBV15 with TRBJ2-5, with D uncertain. V was shortened by 0 bases and J by 4 bases, with 9 bases between the two germline ends. This CDR3 contains 14 residues. Per the germline V gene, CDR1 is LNHNV and CDR2 is YYDKDF (reference sequence). The CDR3 sequence: CATSRDRQAETQYF. CDR3 DNA sequence: TGTGCCACCAGCAGAGATCGGCAGGCAGAGACCCAGTACTTC.

This clone came up a few times. The J gene is TRBJ2-1, the V gene TRBV2, with 7 bases identical to TRBD2. V gave up 7 bases and J gave up 5 bases; unmatched junction bases: 8. CDR3 size: 14 residues. Per the germline V gene, CDR1 is SNHLY and CDR2 is FYNNEI. The CDR3 coding sequence is TGTGCCAGCACCGGACTAGGCGGGGACAATGAGCAGTTCTTC. This sequence encodes CASTGLGGDNEQFF. Using reference TRBV2 and TRBJ2-1 for the parts outside the CDR3, the full variable domain is EPEVTQTPSHQVTQMGQEVILRCVPISNHLYFYWYRQILGQKVEFLVSFYNNEISEKSEIFDDQFSVERPDGSNFTLKIRSTKLEDSAMYFCASTGLGGDNEQFFGPGTRLTVL.

This clone was observed a handful of times. The gene calls are TRBV11-3 and TRBJ2-1, with D perhaps matching TRBD2 (5 bases). Trimming left V 0 bases short and J 3 bases short, with 6 bases between. Germline V gives CDR1 SGHNT, CDR2 YENEEA. The length of the CDR3 is 14 residues. The CDR3 spells CASSLDGGYNEQFF. The CDR3 region has the DNA TGTGCCAGCAGCTTAGACGGAGGCTACAATGAGCAGTTCTTC.

The chain uses TRBV7-2 and TRBJ2-2, with D perhaps TRBD2 (5 bases). Looked up from germline, CDR1 is SGHTA and CDR2 is FQGNSA. V lost 3 bases, J lost 6 bases, and 14 bases lay in between. The CDR3 totals 15 residues. In DNA, the CDR3 is TGTGCCAGCAGCTTCATACTAGGGAGTCCCGGGGAGCTGTTTTTT. Protein sequence: CASSFILGSPGELFF. Complete variable domain (other parts from reference TRBV7-2 and TRBJ2-2): GAGVSQSPSNKVTEKGKDVELRCDPISGHTALYWYRQSLGQGLEFLIYFQGNSAPDKSGLPSDRFSAERTGGSVSTLTIQRTQQEDSAVYLCASSFILGSPGELFFGEGSRLTVL.

The chain recombines TRBV6-6 with TRBJ2-1; D might be TRBD2 (5 bases). V lost 5 bases to trimming and J lost 13 bases, with 12 bases between them. The CDR3 is 11 residues long. The germline CDR1 and CDR2 sequences are MNHNY and SVGAGI (reference sequence). The CDR3 nucleotides are TGTGCCAGCAGTCGTGACTATTTACAGTTCTTC. As protein: CASSRDYLQFF.